This paragraph reports one T cell receptor beta chain. Its antigen is undetermined. One entry per CDR3 protein, called by TCRdb with MiXCR from the RT-PCR reads. Here the sample spans fewer than 600,000 distinct CDR3 sequences, under 8.5% being singletons. This sample was included in a study of response to subunit inactivated influenza vaccine. Study results and limitations: A suggestion made by the authors is that each seasonal influenza vaccination recruits few new T cells.

The CDR3 is made up of 15 amino acids. The ends lost 2 bases at V and 4 bases at J; junction bases unmatched: 7. Per germline, CDR1 SGHRS and CDR2 YFSETQ. The chain is built from TRBV5-1 and TRBJ1-1; 8 bases fit TRBD1. The sequences come from PBMCs from blood, collected around 25 months after vaccination. This TCR was sampled from a man aged 50 to 75 who received an inactivated influenza vaccine. The CDR3 DNA reads as TGCGCCAGCAGCTTAGACCAGGGGGCGTCCACTGAAGCTTTCTTT. It specifies CASSLDQGASTEAFF.